This TCR beta chain was observed in a study of vaccination effects on CD4 cells after COVID-19. Study-level information: Post-vaccine draws lagged the second dose by a median of 72 days.

Comments on this clone: The antigen remains undetermined.

Libraries were prepared by immunoSEQ multiplex PCR; TCRdb keeps only in-frame clonotypes and omits some of them. This table holds 25,000 to 35,000 clones, roughly four fifths found once. Expansion with viral peptide pools was applied to antigen-specific CD4+ T cells by the ViraFEST assay prior to sequencing. When ten to eleven days of culture had elapsed, CD4+ T cells were isolated. Vaccine administered to participants consisted of two doses of either BNT162b2 or mRNA-1273. Vaccine recipients had no previous SARS-CoV-2 infection; their nucleocapsid antibodies were negative. Cultures of approximately 2.1 million PBMC per well contained 10 IU/ml IL-2 plus 10 ug/ml peptides. Germline V CDR1 and CDR2: PRHDT, FYEKMQ (reference sequence). The CDR3 length is 14 residues. The V and J ends lost 0 bases and 6 bases respectively, with 11 bases between them.

The TCR originated in a human donor who received a COVID-19 vaccine. The sequenced sample was CD4+ T cells from PBMCs cultured with HCoV-229E spike peptides, obtained after COVID-19 vaccination. The chain has TRBV13 and TRBJ1-1, with D hard to call. The CDR3 DNA reads as TGTGCCAGCAGCTTAGGTTACAAGGGCGCTGAAGCTTTCTTT. Translated: CASSLGYKGAEAFF.